Presented here are 2 T cell receptor beta chains from one specimen sequenced in a study of shared clonotypes between healthy human individuals (dated by TCRdb to the early 2020s). Receptor amplification or capture employed the immunoSEQ multiplex PCR assay. What TCRdb holds here is the immuneACCESS table cut down to in-frame rearrangements. Part of the clones is not present; checked against another copy, under half of the missing clones reflect an unresolved V gene, and the others are unexplained. This sample comprises approximately 2.5 million clones, around nine tenths of them detected only once. The ten largest clones represent about 0.13% of the sample. Sample: naive CD4+ T cells sorted from blood. Interpreted using the paper, the cell subset or site label stands for: CD45RA+ positively selected. These receptors originate from a man aged 18 to 30 in good health.

This sequence joins TRBV6-1 and TRBJ2-7; 7 positions agree with TRBD1. Germline CDR1 and CDR2: MNHNS and SASEGT. The CDR3 is 14 residues long. V lost 6 bases to trimming and J lost 6 bases; unmatched junction nucleotides: 11. CDR3 loop: CASSLSGTVFEQYF. The CDR3 bases are TGTGCCAGCAGCCTATCCGGGACAGTTTTCGAGCAGTACTTC.

V and J are TRBV28 and TRBJ1-4; 9 bases align to TRBD1. Losses at the gene ends were 4 bases for V and 8 bases for J; bases not matched to a gene: 8. The CDR3 length is 15 residues. Germline V CDR1 and CDR2: MDHEN, SYDVKM. The CDR3 sequence is CASSSRTGDVEKLFF. In DNA, the CDR3 is TGTGCCAGCAGTTCCCGGACAGGGGACGTAGAAAAACTGTTTTTT. Supplemented by reference TRBV28 and TRBJ1-4, the full variable domain reads DVKVTQSSRYLVKRTGEKVFLECVQDMDHENMFWYRQDPGLGLRLIYFSYDVKMKEKGDIPEGYSVSREKKERFSLILESASTNQTSMYLCASSSRTGDVEKLFFGSGTQLSVL.